This TCR beta chain was retrieved from a study of PD-L1 blockade in urothelial cancer (TCRdb year 2017). With respect to the entire study: Therapy was started in the mid-2010s for all patients, and atezolizumab 1,200 mg was administered intravenously every 3 weeks. About 90% of the 29 patients were identified as males with urothelial cancer of bladder origin, and a prior smoking history was reported by 18 of 29 patients. An ECOG performance status of 0 or 1 was recorded for the patients, and 0 to 3 prior chemotherapy regimens had been received by the patients. Blood samples were analyzed at 3 weeks after treatment start (second dose) and at 6 weeks after treatment start. Blood samples gave a median of 141,255 T cells and tens of thousands of unique TCRs, with a median clonality of around 0.074. The study was an exploratory multi-omic analysis of somatic, immune and clinical correlates of response to PD-L1 blockade with atezolizumab in urothelial cancer. Pretreatment tumor samples and matched peripheral blood, collected serially before and after atezolizumab treatment, underwent TCR sequencing. Durable clinical benefit was defined as a progression-free survival longer than 6 months, and TCR features were additionally tested against progression-free survival and overall survival. In the same patients, whole exome sequencing and RNA sequencing of pretreatment tumors were performed in addition to TCR sequencing. Durable clinical benefit was achieved by nine patients and was not achieved by 20 patients. Twenty-nine patients had pretreatment blood TCR-seq, roughly 25 had at least one posttreatment blood collection, and roughly 25 had tumor TCR-seq. What the work shows at the level of the full study, not this receptor alone: At 3 weeks after the start of treatment, tumor-associated TCR clones in peripheral blood had expanded more in patients with durable benefit (n ≈ 20, p = 0.022). Because of the small sample size (n ≈ 30) and the many exploratory analyses performed, the results are intended to be regarded as hypothesis-generating. Improved progression-free and overall survival was associated with having pretreatment peripheral blood TCR clonality below the median.

To estimate absolute template abundance from read counts, synthetic TCR analog templates were spiked into each PCR. The immunoSEQ assay used bias-controlled V and J gene primers to amplify TCRbeta CDR3 regions from genomic DNA. Rearranged TCRbeta segments were sequenced at approximately 20X coverage. The authors' analysis ran thus. Clustering was used to correct sequencing errors, and CDR3s were annotated against IMGT to assign V, D and J genes. Only productive TCRbeta rearrangements were used in downstream analyses, excluding out-of-frame or stop-codon sequences. Clonality was computed as one minus Shannon entropy normalized by the log of the number of unique productive sequences. Fisher's exact test with Benjamini-Hochberg correction, at a threshold of adjusted p below 0.01, was used to find clones that differed between time points or between blood and tumor. TCRdb obtained this table from immuneACCESS and retained in-frame rearrangements with V and J assigned. These tables miss some clones; where compared with another copy, unresolved V genes account for less than half of the shortfall, and the remainder is unexplained. That table gives V, J and clone size, and the DNA gave D and trimming. In all, the sample holds around 100,000 clones, and about nine tenths of those were seen once. Of the sample, more than 1.5% is held by the ten largest clones.

This clone was picked up one time. No cognate antigen has been identified for it. The sample holds no much larger clone one base away, and base qualities are not on file. Measured from the cysteine to the phenylalanine, the CDR3 is 13 residues long. The CDR3 DNA has 39 bases and is translated from base 1. The junction shows trimming of 7 bases on V and 5 bases on J, plus 14 bases between the germline ends. From a lookup of the germline V gene, CDR1 and CDR2 are MNHEY and SVGAGI. The time point tag for this specimen amounts to: pretreatment peripheral blood. A cohort of more than 25 patients with locally advanced or metastatic urothelial carcinoma, treated at Memorial Sloan Kettering on a trial protocol, was included. Peripheral blood mononuclear cells were collected pretreatment and during treatment, with between 1 and 8 total time points per patient. The Qiagen DNeasy Blood extraction kit was used to purify genomic DNA from total PBMCs and from tumor samples. PBMCs were collected pretreatment and during treatment, and were isolated and stored as previously described.

The material was PBMCs, obtained around atezolizumab (anti-PD-L1) treatment. The clonotype was recovered from a man between 60 and 70 years old with urothelial cancer. Recombination joined TRBV6-5 with TRBJ2-5, with the D gene uncertain. The CDR3 region: CASTTFAEETQYF. The sequence in DNA is TGTGCCAGCACCACGTTCGCCGAGGAGACCCAGTACTTC.